A selection of T cell receptor beta chains follows, all from one sample in a study of T cell responses to AZD1222 COVID-19 vaccine. Measured with immunoSEQ multiplex PCR; TCRdb has only the in-frame clones, and not every one. The data contain approximately 42,000 clones, approximately 89% of them singletons. Sequenced here: peripheral blood, sampled 28 days after the second AZD1222 dose. These receptors were obtained from an adult who received the AZD1222 COVID-19 vaccine. The CDR3 runs from the conserved cysteine through the conserved F or W. D genes are given only for firm matches. For some rows the clone size is stated as once, few or many, or as a class when expanded; others skip it.

clone_size: -; d_call: -; v_call: TRBV18; j_call: TRBJ2-1; cdr3_aa: CASSPGTPHNEQFF; cdr3_nt: TGTGCCAGCTCACCAGGGACACCCCACAATGAGCAGTTCTTC
clone_size: -; d_call: -; v_call: TRBV2; j_call: TRBJ1-2; cdr3_aa: CASSVWGEGGYTF; cdr3_nt: TGTGCCAGCAGTGTTTGGGGTGAGGGTGGCTACACCTTC
clone_size: -; d_call: -; v_call: TRBV9; j_call: TRBJ2-3; cdr3_aa: CASNQGGSDTQYF; cdr3_nt: TGTGCCAGCAACCAGGGTGGATCAGATACGCAGTATTTT
clone_size: -; d_call: -; v_call: TRBV6-5; j_call: TRBJ1-2; cdr3_aa: CASRPGVNYGYTF; cdr3_nt: TGTGCCAGCAGACCGGGGGTTAACTATGGCTACACCTTC
clone_size: -; d_call: -; v_call: TRBV5-4; j_call: TRBJ2-7; cdr3_aa: CASSLASDEDHEQYF; cdr3_nt: TGTGCCAGCAGCTTGGCGTCCGACGAAGACCACGAGCAGTACTTC
clone_size: -; d_call: -; v_call: TRBV6-5; j_call: TRBJ1-1; cdr3_aa: CASSYRSLTRNTEAFF; cdr3_nt: TGTGCCAGCAGTTACAGGTCCCTTACAAGAAACACTGAAGCTTTCTTT
clone_size: -; d_call: -; v_call: TRBV7-6; j_call: TRBJ1-1; cdr3_aa: CASSLAKGGTNTEAFF; cdr3_nt: TGTGCCAGCAGCTTAGCGAAGGGGGGCACGAACACTGAAGCTTTCTTT
clone_size: -; d_call: TRBD1; v_call: TRBV3-1/TRBV3-2; j_call: TRBJ1-2; cdr3_aa: CASSQGRRGQIYGYTF; cdr3_nt: TGTGCCAGCAGCCAAGGGAGGAGGGGACAGATCTATGGCTACACCTTC
clone_size: -; d_call: -; v_call: TRBV2; j_call: TRBJ1-2; cdr3_aa: CASSAMDRPSGTF; cdr3_nt: TGTGCCAGCAGTGCCATGGACAGACCTTCGGGTACCTTC
clone_size: once; d_call: -; v_call: TRBV5-5; j_call: TRBJ2-7; cdr3_aa: CASSFAYEQYF; cdr3_nt: TGTGCCAGCAGCTTCGCCTACGAGCAGTACTTC